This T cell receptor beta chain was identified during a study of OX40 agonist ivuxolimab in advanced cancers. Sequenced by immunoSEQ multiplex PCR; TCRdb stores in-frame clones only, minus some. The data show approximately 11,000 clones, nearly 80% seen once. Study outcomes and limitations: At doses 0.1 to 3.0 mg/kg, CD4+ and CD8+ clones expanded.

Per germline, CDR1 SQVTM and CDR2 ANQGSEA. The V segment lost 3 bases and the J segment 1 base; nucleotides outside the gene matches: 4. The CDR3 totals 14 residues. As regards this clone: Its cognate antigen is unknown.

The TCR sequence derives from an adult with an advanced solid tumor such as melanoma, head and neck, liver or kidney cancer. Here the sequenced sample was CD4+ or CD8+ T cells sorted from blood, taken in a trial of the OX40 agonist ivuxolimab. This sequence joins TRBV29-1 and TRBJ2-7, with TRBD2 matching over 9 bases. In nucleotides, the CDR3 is TGCAGCGTTGAGGGCCTAGCGGGGTCCTACGAGCAGTACTTC. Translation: CSVEGLAGSYEQYF.